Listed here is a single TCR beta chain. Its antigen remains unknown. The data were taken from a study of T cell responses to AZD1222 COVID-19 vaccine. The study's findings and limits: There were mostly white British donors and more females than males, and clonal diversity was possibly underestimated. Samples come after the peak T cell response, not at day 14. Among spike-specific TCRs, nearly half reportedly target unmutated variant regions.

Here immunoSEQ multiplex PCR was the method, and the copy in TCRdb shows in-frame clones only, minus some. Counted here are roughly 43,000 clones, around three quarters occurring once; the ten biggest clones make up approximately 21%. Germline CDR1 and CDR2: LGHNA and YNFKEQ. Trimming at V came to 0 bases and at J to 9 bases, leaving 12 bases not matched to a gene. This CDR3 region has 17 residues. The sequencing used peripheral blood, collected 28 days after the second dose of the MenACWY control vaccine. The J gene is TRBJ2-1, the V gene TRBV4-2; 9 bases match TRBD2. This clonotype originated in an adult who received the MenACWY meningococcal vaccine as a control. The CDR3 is CASSQDKGGRAQGEQFF. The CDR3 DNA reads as TGTGCCAGCAGCCAAGATAAGGGCGGGAGGGCCCAAGGTGAGCAGTTCTTC.